This is a list of T cell receptor beta chains from one sample in a study of T cell repertoires in cytomegalovirus infection. TCRdb reprocessed the reads with MiXCR, giving one entry per CDR3 protein. Here the sample spans some 200,000 distinct CDR3 sequences, about 40% being singletons. No antigen has been identified for these receptors. The input for sequencing was CD8+ T cells from cultured PBMCs, taken from culture after CMV antigen stimulation. Every receptor here comes from a human donor in good health (CMV status not recorded). Some clones in this sample may be carry-over from other donors' samples. The CDR3 runs from the conserved cysteine through the conserved F or W. D genes are given only for firm matches. Clone size is stated in some rows and not others, as once, few, many or a class when expanded.

d_gene	v_gene	abundance	j_gene	CDR3nt	CDR3aa
.	TRBV7-6	.	TRBJ1-2	TGTGCCAGCAGCTTAGTGACGGGGGAGCTCGACGGCTACACCTTC	CASSLVTGELDGYTF
TRBD1	TRBV2	.	TRBJ2-2	TGTGCCTGGGCCCCGGGACAGGCGAACACCGGGGAGCTGTTTTTT	CAWAPGQANTGELFF
.	TRBV2	.	TRBJ1-1	TGTGCCACCCCGAGGGGTGGGGGCACTGAAGCTTTCTTT	CATPRGGGTEAFF
TRBD2	TRBV28	few	TRBJ2-7	TGTGCCAGCAGCCCACTAGCGGAAAGCAGGGGCGAGCAGTACTTC	CASSPLAESRGEQYF
TRBD2	TRBV5-3	.	TRBJ2-5	TGTGCCAGCAGCTTGGAACTAGCGGGAGAGACAGAGACCCAGTACTTC	CASSLELAGETETQYF
TRBD1	TRBV7-2	few	TRBJ2-7	TGTGCCAGCAGCTCGGCGAGGGGACAGGCCTCCTACGAGCAGTACTTC	CASSSARGQASYEQYF
.	TRBV11-2	.	TRBJ1-6	TGTGCCAGCAGCTTATGGGGGGCGGATCGACATAATTCACCCCTCCACTTT	CASSLWGADRHNSPLHF
.	TRBV4-2	.	TRBJ2-6	TGTGCCAGCAGCCAAGAGCCCACAGGGCGGCTGACTTTC	CASSQEPTGRLTF
TRBD2	TRBV27	.	TRBJ2-7	TGTGCCAGCAGTCCCTCCGTTGGACTAGCGGAGCCCTACGAGCAGTACTTC	CASSPSVGLAEPYEQYF
.	TRBV9	.	TRBJ2-7	TGTGCCAGCAGCGTAGCCCTGAGTGGGGCCGAGCAGTACTTC	CASSVALSGAEQYF
.	TRBV7-4	few	TRBJ2-7	TGTGCCAGCAGCCCACAGGGGAGGCCCTACGAGCAGTACTTC	CASSPQGRPYEQYF
.	TRBV7-2	few	TRBJ2-7	TGTGCCAGCAGCTTACAGCAGCTTACCTACGAGCAGTACTTC	CASSLQQLTYEQYF
TRBD1	TRBV5-1	.	TRBJ2-2	TGCGCCAGCAGCGGCCGGGACAGGGTGGACACCGGGGAGCTGTTTTTT	CASSGRDRVDTGELFF
.	TRBV28	.	TRBJ1-3	TGTGCCAGCAGTCCTCCATCGGGAAACACCATATATTTT	CASSPPSGNTIYF
.	TRBV7-3	.	TRBJ1-1	TGTGCCAGCAGCTTATCCCAGGGAACGAACACTGAAGCTTTCTTT	CASSLSQGTNTEAFF
.	TRBV27	.	TRBJ1-1	TGTGCCAGCAGCCCCCGAGGGAGGACTGAAGCTTTCTTT	CASSPRGRTEAFF
.	TRBV20-1	few	TRBJ1-6	TGCAGTGCTAGAGTGACAGACCCGGCAAGTTCACCCCTCCACTTT	CSARVTDPASSPLHF
TRBD1	TRBV5-1	.	TRBJ2-3	TGCGCCAGCACGTACGGACAGGCTAGCACAGATACGCAGTATTTT	CASTYGQASTDTQYF
.	TRBV27	.	TRBJ1-5	TGTGCCAGCAGTTTCTTGGCGGATAGCAATCAGCCCCAGCATTTT	CASSFLADSNQPQHF
.	TRBV7-6	.	TRBJ2-4	TGTGCCAGCAGCACCCCCTCCCGGCCCACTCTAGCCAAAAACATTCAGTACTTC	CASSTPSRPTLAKNIQYF
TRBD1	TRBV19	few	TRBJ2-7	TGTGCCAGTAGTATCGGGACAGGGTTCTACGAGCAGTACTTC	CASSIGTGFYEQYF
.	TRBV28	.	TRBJ2-2	TGTGCCAGCAGTTTATGGGCAGGGGTAACCGGGGAGCTGTTTTTT	CASSLWAGVTGELFF